This TCR beta chain derives from a study of blood T cells in healthy people across ages. Together with a sample-barcoded 5' primer, a J-beta primer mix was included in a second PCR lasting about 7 to 12 cycles. TCRdb reprocessed the 5' RACE reads with MiXCR, giving one entry per CDR3 protein. Among 870,000 or so distinct CDR3 sequences listed, around 26% were seen once. Germline V gives CDR1 SGHAT, CDR2 FQNNGV. J gave up 2 bases and V 2 bases, and 9 bases lay outside the gene matches. This CDR3 has 18 amino acids. Study conclusions and caveats: Lack of knowledge of donor CMV status possibly confounded expanded clonotype changes.

This clonotype came up a few times. Its target is not known. The chain employs TRBV11-2 and TRBJ2-3, with 11 bases that match TRBD2. This sequence originates from a woman of 80 years or more in good health. Specimen: blood. This CDR3 reads CASSLSLAGGLVTDTQYF. CDR3 DNA sequence: TGTGCCAGCAGCTTAAGTTTAGCGGGGGGGCTAGTCACAGATACGCAGTATTTT.